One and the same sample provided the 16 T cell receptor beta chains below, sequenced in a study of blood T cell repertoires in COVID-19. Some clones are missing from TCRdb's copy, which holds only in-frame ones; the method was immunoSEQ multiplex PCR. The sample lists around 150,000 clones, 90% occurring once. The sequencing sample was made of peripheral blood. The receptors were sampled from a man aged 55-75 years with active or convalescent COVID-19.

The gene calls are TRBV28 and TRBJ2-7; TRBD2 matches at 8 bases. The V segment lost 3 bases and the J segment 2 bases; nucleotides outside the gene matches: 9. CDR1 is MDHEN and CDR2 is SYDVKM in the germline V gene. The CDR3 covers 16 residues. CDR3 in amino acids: CASSLVGTRSAYEQYF. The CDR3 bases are TGTGCCAGCAGTTTGGTTGGGACTAGGTCGGCCTACGAGCAGTACTTC. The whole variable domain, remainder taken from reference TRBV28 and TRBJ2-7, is DVKVTQSSRYLVKRTGEKVFLECVQDMDHENMFWYRQDPGLGLRLIYFSYDVKMKEKGDIPEGYSVSREKKERFSLILESASTNQTSMYLCASSLVGTRSAYEQYFGPGTRLTVT.

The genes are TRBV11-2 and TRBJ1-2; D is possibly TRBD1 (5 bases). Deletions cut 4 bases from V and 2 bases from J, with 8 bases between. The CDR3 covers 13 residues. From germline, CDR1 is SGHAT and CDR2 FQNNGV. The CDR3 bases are TGTGCCAGCAGCTCGCGACAGAACTATGGCTACACCTTC. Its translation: CASSSRQNYGYTF.

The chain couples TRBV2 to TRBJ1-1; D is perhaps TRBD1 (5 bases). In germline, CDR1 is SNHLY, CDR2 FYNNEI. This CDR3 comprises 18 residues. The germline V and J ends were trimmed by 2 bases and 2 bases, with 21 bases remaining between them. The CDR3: CASSEKFGARERNTEAFF. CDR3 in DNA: TGTGCCAGCAGTGAAAAATTCGGGGCACGGGAGAGAAACACTGAAGCTTTCTTT. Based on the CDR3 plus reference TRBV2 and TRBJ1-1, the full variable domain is EPEVTQTPSHQVTQMGQEVILRCVPISNHLYFYWYRQILGQKVEFLVSFYNNEISEKSEIFDDQFSVERPDGSNFTLKIRSTKLEDSAMYFCASSEKFGARERNTEAFFGQGTRLTVV.

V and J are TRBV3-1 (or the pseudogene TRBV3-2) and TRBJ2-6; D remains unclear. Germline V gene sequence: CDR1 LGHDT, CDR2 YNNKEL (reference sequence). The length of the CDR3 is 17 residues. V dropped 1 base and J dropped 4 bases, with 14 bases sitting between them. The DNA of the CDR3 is TGTGCCAGCAGCCAAGTAGCTGTCTCGGCCGGGGCCAACGTCCTGACTTTC. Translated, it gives CASSQVAVSAGANVLTF.

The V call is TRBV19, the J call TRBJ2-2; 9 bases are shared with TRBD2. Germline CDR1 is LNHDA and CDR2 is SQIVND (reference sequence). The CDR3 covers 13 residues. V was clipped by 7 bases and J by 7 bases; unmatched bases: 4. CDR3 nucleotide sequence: TGTGCCAGTAATCTAGCGGGAATCGGGGAGCTGTTTTTT. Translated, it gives CASNLAGIGELFF. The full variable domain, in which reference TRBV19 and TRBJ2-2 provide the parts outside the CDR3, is DGGITQSPKYLFRKEGQNVTLSCEQNLNHDAMYWYRQDPGQGLRLIYYSQIVNDFQKGDIAEGYSVSREKKESFPLTVTSAQKNPTAFYLCASNLAGIGELFFGEGSRLTVL.

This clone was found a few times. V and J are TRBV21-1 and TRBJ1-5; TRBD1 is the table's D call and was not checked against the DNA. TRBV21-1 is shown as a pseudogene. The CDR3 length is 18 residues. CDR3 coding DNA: TGTGCCAGCAGCGATCAAACTGGGGACAGGGTATACAATCAGCCCCAGCATTTT. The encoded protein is CASSDQTGDRVYNQPQHF.

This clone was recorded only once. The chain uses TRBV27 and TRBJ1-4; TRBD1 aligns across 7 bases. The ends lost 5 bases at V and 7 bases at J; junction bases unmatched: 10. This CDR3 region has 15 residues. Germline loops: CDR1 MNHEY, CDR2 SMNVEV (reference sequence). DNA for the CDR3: TGTGCCAGCAGTCCGAACAGGGGTACGGCTGAAAAACTGTTTTTT. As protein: CASSPNRGTAEKLFF. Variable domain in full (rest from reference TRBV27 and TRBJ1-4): EAQVTQNPRYLITVTGKKLTVTCSQNMNHEYMSWYRQDPGLGLRQIYYSMNVEVTDKGDVPEGYKVSRKEKRNFPLILESPSPNQTSLYFCASSPNRGTAEKLFFGSGTQLSVL.

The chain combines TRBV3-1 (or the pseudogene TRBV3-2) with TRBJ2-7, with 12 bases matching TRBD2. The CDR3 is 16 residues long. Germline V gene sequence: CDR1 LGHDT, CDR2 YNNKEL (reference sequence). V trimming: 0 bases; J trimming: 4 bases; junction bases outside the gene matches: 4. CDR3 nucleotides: TGTGCCAGCAGCCAAGATTCCACTAGCGGGAGGTACGAGCAGTACTTC. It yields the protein CASSQDSTSGRYEQYF.

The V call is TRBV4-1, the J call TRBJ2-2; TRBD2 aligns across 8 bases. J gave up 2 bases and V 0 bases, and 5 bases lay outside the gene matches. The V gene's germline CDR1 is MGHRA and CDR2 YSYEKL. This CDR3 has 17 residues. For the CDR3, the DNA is TGCGCCAGCAGCCAAGATCGGGGGGGGCTAAACACCGGGGAGCTGTTTTTT. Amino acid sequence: CASSQDRGGLNTGELFF.

CDR3 bases: TGTGCCAGCACAGAGGGGGTAAATTCACCCCTCCACTTT. It is translated as CASTEGVNSPLHF. The gene calls are TRBV7-2 and TRBJ1-6; possibly TRBD1 for D (6 bases). The V gene lost 7 bases and the J gene lost 7 bases, with 11 bases spanning the gap. This CDR3 has 13 amino acids. Germline values: CDR1 SGHTA, CDR2 FQGNSA.

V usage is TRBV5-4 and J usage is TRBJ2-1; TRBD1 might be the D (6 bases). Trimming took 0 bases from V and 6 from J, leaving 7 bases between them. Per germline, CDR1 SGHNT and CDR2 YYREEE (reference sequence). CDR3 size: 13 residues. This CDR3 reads CASSLVQGNEQFF. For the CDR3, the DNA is TGTGCCAGCAGCTTGGTACAGGGCAATGAGCAGTTCTTC.

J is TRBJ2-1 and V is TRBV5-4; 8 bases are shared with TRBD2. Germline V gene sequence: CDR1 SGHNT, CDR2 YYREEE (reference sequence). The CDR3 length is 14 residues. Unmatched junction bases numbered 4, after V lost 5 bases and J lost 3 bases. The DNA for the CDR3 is TGTGCCAGCAGGCCCGGGACTAGCTACAATGAGCAGTTCTTC. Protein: CASRPGTSYNEQFF.

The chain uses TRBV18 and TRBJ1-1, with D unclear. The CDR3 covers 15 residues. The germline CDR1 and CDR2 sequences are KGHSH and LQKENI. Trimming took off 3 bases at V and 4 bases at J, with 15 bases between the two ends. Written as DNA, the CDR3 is TGTGCCAGCTCACCTAGCAGCGTCCGGAGCACTGAAGCTTTCTTT. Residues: CASSPSSVRSTEAFF. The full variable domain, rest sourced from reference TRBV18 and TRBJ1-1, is NAGVMQNPRHLVRRRGQEARLRCSPMKGHSHVYWYRQLPEEGLKFMVYLQKENIIDESGMPKERFSAEFPKEGPSILRIQQVVRGDSAAYFCASSPSSVRSTEAFFGQGTRLTVV.

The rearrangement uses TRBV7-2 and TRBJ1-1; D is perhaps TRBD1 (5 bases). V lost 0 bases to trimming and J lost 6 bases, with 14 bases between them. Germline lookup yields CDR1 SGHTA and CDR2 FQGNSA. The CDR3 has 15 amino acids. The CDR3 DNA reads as TGTGCCAGCAGCTTAGCGTTAGGGCAGGGCGCTGAAGCTTTCTTT. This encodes CASSLALGQGAEAFF.

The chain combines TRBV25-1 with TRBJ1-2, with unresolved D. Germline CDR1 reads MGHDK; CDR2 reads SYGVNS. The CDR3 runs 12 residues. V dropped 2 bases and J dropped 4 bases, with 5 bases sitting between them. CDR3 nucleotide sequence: TGTGCCAGCAGTGAAACGGGCTATGGCTACACCTTC. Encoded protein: CASSETGYGYTF.

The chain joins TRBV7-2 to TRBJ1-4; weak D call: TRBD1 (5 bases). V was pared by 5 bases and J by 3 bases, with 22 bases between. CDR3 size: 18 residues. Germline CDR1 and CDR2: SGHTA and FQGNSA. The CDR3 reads CASSPRGGRAMSNEKLFF. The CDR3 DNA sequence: TGTGCCAGCAGCCCTAGAGGTGGCAGGGCTATGTCTAATGAAAAACTGTTTTTT. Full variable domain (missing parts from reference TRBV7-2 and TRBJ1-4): GAGVSQSPSNKVTEKGKDVELRCDPISGHTALYWYRQSLGQGLEFLIYFQGNSAPDKSGLPSDRFSAERTGGSVSTLTIQRTQQEDSAVYLCASSPRGGRAMSNEKLFFGSGTQLSVL.